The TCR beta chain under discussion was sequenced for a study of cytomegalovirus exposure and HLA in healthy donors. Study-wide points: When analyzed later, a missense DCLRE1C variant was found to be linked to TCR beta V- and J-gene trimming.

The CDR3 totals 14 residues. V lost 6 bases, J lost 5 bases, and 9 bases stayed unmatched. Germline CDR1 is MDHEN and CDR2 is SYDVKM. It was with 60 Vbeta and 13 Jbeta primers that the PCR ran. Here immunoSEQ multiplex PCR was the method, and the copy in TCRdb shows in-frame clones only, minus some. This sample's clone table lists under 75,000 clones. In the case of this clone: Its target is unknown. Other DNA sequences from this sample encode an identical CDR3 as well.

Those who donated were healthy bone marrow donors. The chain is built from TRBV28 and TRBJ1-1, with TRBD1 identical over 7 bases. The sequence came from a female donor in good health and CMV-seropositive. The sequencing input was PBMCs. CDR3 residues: CASSPDRVGTEAFF. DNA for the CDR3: TGTGCCAGCAGCCCCGACAGGGTAGGAACTGAAGCTTTCTTT.